These 23 T cell receptor beta chains were sequenced from one sample in a study of tumour-infiltrating T cells in Burkitt lymphoma. Method: immunoSEQ multiplex PCR; TCRdb's copy keeps in-frame clones and lacks some. In the table there are approximately 4,200 clones, 11% to 15% of which are singletons. The material sequenced was tumor tissue. Receptors originate from a human donor with Burkitt lymphoma.

This chain joins TRBV6-5 and TRBJ1-5, with D uncertain. The CDR3 contains 14 residues. Per germline, CDR1 MNHEY and CDR2 SVGAGI. V gave up 6 bases and J gave up 2 bases, with 11 bases separating them. The CDR3 loop reads CASSEVVGNQPQHF. In DNA, the CDR3 is TGTGCCAGCAGCGAGGTCGTGGGCAATCAGCCCCAGCATTTT.

The chain has TRBV27 and TRBJ1-5; D ambiguous. The CDR3 is 13 residues long. Germline CDR1 MNHEY, CDR2 SMNVEV (reference sequence). Between the trimmed V and J ends, which lost 1 base and 3 bases, there was a span of 4 bases. The CDR3 sequence: CASSLFSNQPQHF. The CDR3 DNA is TGTGCCAGCAGTTTATTCTCCAATCAGCCCCAGCATTTT.

This clone appeared a few times. This sequence joins TRBV25-1 and TRBJ2-1, with a possible D match to TRBD1 (6 bases). Between the trimmed V and J ends, which lost 4 bases and 3 bases, there was a span of 7 bases. Germline CDR1 is MGHDK and CDR2 is SYGVNS. The CDR3 consists of 13 residues. The CDR3 sequence is CASSGTVYNEQFF. The CDR3, as DNA: TGTGCCAGCAGTGGGACAGTCTACAATGAGCAGTTCTTC.

This clone was counted only a few times. The chain joins TRBV9 to TRBJ2-7; 9 positions match TRBD1. This CDR3 spans 14 amino acids. With 3 bases clipped from V and 5 bases from J, the junction kept 6 bases outside the gene matches. CDR1 is SGDLS, CDR2 YYNGEE, per germline. The CDR3 sequence is CASSAYGTGNEQYF. The CDR3 DNA follows: TGTGCCAGCAGCGCGTACGGGACAGGGAACGAGCAGTACTTC.

This clone was seen only a few times. V usage is TRBV6-5 and J usage is TRBJ2-7; D remains ambiguous. Germline CDR1 MNHEY, CDR2 SVGAGI. V was shortened by 2 bases and J by 2 bases, with 10 bases between the two germline ends. CDR3 length: 14 amino acids. CDR3 bases: TGTGCCAGCAGTTACGGCGGTCAGCCCTACGAGCAGTACTTC. This sequence encodes CASSYGGQPYEQYF.

This clone was observed a handful of times. This chain connects TRBV7-2 to TRBJ2-4; D not certain. CDR3 length: 13 amino acids. CDR1 and CDR2 (germline): SGHTA, FQGNSA. V lost 4 bases and J 4 bases, leaving 8 bases between the germline ends. CDR3 protein: CASSSRAKNIQYF. The DNA of the CDR3 is TGTGCCAGCAGCTCACGAGCGAAAAACATTCAGTACTTC.

This clone was counted only a few times. The chain links TRBV5-6 to TRBJ2-7; no clear D. Per germline, CDR1 SGHDT and CDR2 YYEEEE. CDR3 size: 15 residues. The V and J ends lost 1 base and 2 bases respectively, with 13 bases between them. For the CDR3, the DNA is TGTGCCAGCAGCTTGTTACCGGGCCCCGCCTACGAGCAGTACTTC. Protein: CASSLLPGPAYEQYF. Looking up the rest from reference TRBV5-6 and TRBJ2-7 gives the full variable domain: DAGVTQSPTHLIKTRGQQVTLRCSPKSGHDTVSWYQQALGQGPQFIFQYYEEEERQRGNFPDRFSGHQFPNYSSELNVNALLLGDSALYLCASSLLPGPAYEQYFGPGTRLTVT.

This clone was counted only a few times. The chain links TRBV5-1 to TRBJ1-2; no definite D call. Per germline, CDR1 SGHRS and CDR2 YFSETQ. V dropped 0 bases and J dropped 4 bases, with 7 bases sitting between them. The CDR3 covers 13 residues. CDR3 coding DNA: TGCGCCAGCAGCTTGGAGGGCAGCTATGGCTACACCTTC. Translation gives CASSLEGSYGYTF.

The chain recombines TRBV27 with TRBJ2-7; TRBD2 matches at 9 bases. The CDR3 has 15 residues. CDR1 MNHEY and CDR2 SMNVEV come from the germline V gene (reference sequence). The J segment lost 6 bases and the V segment lost 7 bases, leaving 13 bases of the junction unmatched. This CDR3 is CASKLSSSGIGEQYF. CDR3 nucleotide sequence: TGTGCCAGCAAGCTCTCTTCTAGCGGGATAGGCGAGCAGTACTTC.

This clone occurred a few times. V is TRBV12-5 and J is TRBJ2-2; 8 bases agree with TRBD1. The length of the CDR3 is 16 residues. Losses at the gene ends were 0 bases for V and 6 bases for J; bases not matched to a gene: 6. Per the germline V gene, CDR1 is LGHNT and CDR2 is FRNRAP. Written as DNA, the CDR3 is TGTGCTAGTGGTTTGGTATCCGGACAGGGATCCGGGGAGCTGTTTTTT. This gives the protein CASGLVSGQGSGELFF.

This chain uses TRBV13 with TRBJ2-3, with D possibly being TRBD2 (5 bases). V lost 6 bases, J lost 2 bases, and 21 bases lay in between. CDR3 length equals 17 residues. The germline gives CDR1 PRHDT, CDR2 FYEKMQ (reference sequence). This CDR3 reads CASRFTRGLRITDTQYF. As DNA, the CDR3 is TGTGCCAGCAGATTCACAAGAGGGCTGCGGATCACAGATACGCAGTATTTT.

The V call is TRBV5-1, the J call TRBJ2-7, with a tentative D call TRBD2 (5 bases). CDR3 length equals 14 residues. The V and J ends lost 4 bases and 4 bases respectively, with 15 bases between them. Germline V gene lookup returns CDR1 SGHRS and CDR2 YFSETQ. CDR3 sequence reads: CASSDSQPGYEQYF. The CDR3 DNA is TGCGCCAGCAGCGATTCACAGCCGGGGTACGAGCAGTACTTC.

This clone has more than one count but fewer than ten. The V and J genes are TRBV4-1 and TRBJ2-1; 8 bases are shared with TRBD2. The CDR3 is 15 residues long. Germline trimming cut 2 bases from V and 4 bases from J; bases unmatched to any gene: 4. Per germline, CDR1 MGHRA and CDR2 YSYEKL. CDR3 DNA sequence: TGCGCCAGCAGCCAAACGGGGACTAGTTACAATGAGCAGTTCTTC. Its protein is CASSQTGTSYNEQFF.

On this clone itself: One end of the junction is discordant with germline, which a read error may explain. V usage is TRBV7-6 and J usage is TRBJ2-2, with no clear D. The CDR3 covers 13 residues. The germline V gene has CDR1 SGHVS and CDR2 FNYEAQ. In nucleotides, the CDR3 is TGTGCCAGCAGCTTAAAGGAGTCCGGAGAGCTGTTTTTT. Its translation: CASSLKESGELFF.

This clone has only a few counts. The rearrangement uses TRBV27 and TRBJ2-1; D is possibly TRBD2 (6 bases). Germline V gives CDR1 MNHEY, CDR2 SMNVEV (reference sequence). V was cut by 3 bases and J by 0 bases, with 12 bases left in between. The CDR3 is 16 residues long. The CDR3 DNA reads as TGTGCCAGCAGTTTCTCAGTTAGCGGCTCCTACAATGAGCAGTTCTTC. It is translated as CASSFSVSGSYNEQFF.

This clone was recorded a few times. The V gene is TRBV19, the J gene TRBJ1-1; D not certain. V dropped 8 bases and J dropped 3 bases, with 13 bases sitting between them. CDR1 and CDR2 from the germline V gene are LNHDA and SQIVND (reference sequence). CDR3 length: 13 residues. CDR3 in amino acids: CASGRQWDTEAFF. The CDR3 DNA follows: TGTGCCAGTGGTCGGCAATGGGACACTGAAGCTTTCTTT. The full variable domain, rest sourced from reference TRBV19 and TRBJ1-1, is DGGITQSPKYLFRKEGQNVTLSCEQNLNHDAMYWYRQDPGQGLRLIYYSQIVNDFQKGDIAEGYSVSREKKESFPLTVTSAQKNPTAFYLCASGRQWDTEAFFGQGTRLTVV.

V gene TRBV7-9 combines with J gene TRBJ1-3; D not resolved. Germline assignment: CDR1 SEHNR and CDR2 FQNEAQ (reference sequence). This CDR3 is built from 17 residues. V was shortened by 0 bases and J by 0 bases, with 12 bases between the two germline ends. In DNA form, the CDR3 reads TGTGCCAGCAGCTTAGCGTCACAAAAGAGCTCTGGAAACACCATATATTTT. Its translation: CASSLASQKSSGNTIYF.

In this sample, this clone turned up a few times. The V and J genes are TRBV14 and TRBJ2-7; D remains unclear. Germline loops: CDR1 SGHDN, CDR2 FVKESK. With 1 base removed from V and 1 base from J, the gap between germline ends came to 8 bases. This CDR3 contains 14 residues. The CDR3, as DNA: TGTGCCAGCAGCCAAGGGCTAGTATCCTACGAGCAGTACTTC. It specifies CASSQGLVSYEQYF.

This clone was seen a few times. The V call is TRBV27, the J call TRBJ2-7; 13 bases align to TRBD2. Germline CDR1 and CDR2: MNHEY and SMNVEV (reference sequence). V shed 5 bases and J 3 bases; nucleotides not matched to a gene: 10. The CDR3 spans 17 residues. The CDR3 DNA sequence: TGTGCCAGCAGTCCATTACCCGGGACTAGCGGGAACTACGAGCAGTACTTC. This codes for CASSPLPGTSGNYEQYF.

This clone was seen only a few times. The junction differs from germline at one of its ends, possibly a read error. J is TRBJ1-2 and V is TRBV5-1; 7 bases agree with TRBD1. Per the germline V gene, CDR1 is SGHRS and CDR2 is YFSETQ. This CDR3 is built from 14 residues. The DNA for the CDR3 is TGCACCAGCAGCTTGGACAGGAACTACTATGGCTACACCTTC. Its protein is CTSSLDRNYYGYTF. The full variable domain, its missing parts supplied by reference TRBV5-1 and TRBJ1-2, is KAGVTQTPRYLIKTRGQQVTLSCSPISGHRSVSWYQQTPGQGLQFLFEYFSETQRNKGNFPGRFSGRQFSNSRSEMNVSTLELGDSALYLCTSSLDRNYYGYTFGSGTRLTVV.

This clone was detected only a few times. The gene calls are TRBV5-1 and TRBJ2-5, with 7 bases aligning to TRBD1. Trimming took 2 bases from V and 5 from J; bases not matched to a gene: 6. CDR3 length equals 14 residues. The germline gives CDR1 SGHRS, CDR2 YFSETQ. CDR3 bases: TGCGCCAGCAGCTTCGACAGGGCGGTGGAGACCCAGTACTTC. It encodes CASSFDRAVETQYF. Full variable domain (rest looked up from reference TRBV5-1 and TRBJ2-5): KAGVTQTPRYLIKTRGQQVTLSCSPISGHRSVSWYQQTPGQGLQFLFEYFSETQRNKGNFPGRFSGRQFSNSRSEMNVSTLELGDSALYLCASSFDRAVETQYFGPGTRLLVL.

This clone showed up just a few times. V is TRBV14 and J is TRBJ1-1; unclear D gene. This CDR3 is 12 amino acids long. Germline CDR1 and CDR2: SGHDN and FVKESK. Trimming stripped 4 bases from V and 2 bases from J, with 5 bases between. The CDR3 coding sequence is TGTGCCAGCAGCCCATATAACACTGAAGCTTTCTTT. This codes for CASSPYNTEAFF.

The rearrangement joins TRBV27 to TRBJ1-1, with D hard to call. The CDR3 runs to 13 residues. Germline V CDR1 and CDR2: MNHEY, SMNVEV (reference sequence). V lost 0 bases and J lost 1, with 3 bases in between. CDR3 amino acids: CASSLSANTEAFF. The CDR3 DNA is TGTGCCAGCAGTTTATCGGCGAACACTGAAGCTTTCTTT.